Listed here are 24 T cell receptor beta chains from one sample, sequenced in a study of shared clonotypes between healthy human individuals. Generated by immunoSEQ multiplex PCR, the TCRdb table keeps only in-frame clones and is missing some. The sample has about 1 million clones; roughly 75% are singletons. The sample consisted of memory CD4+ T cells sorted from blood. Indicated subset: CD45RA-negative fraction. Receptor source: a man between 18 and 29 years old in good health.

The J gene is TRBJ1-2, the V gene TRBV30, with D possibly matching TRBD1 (5 bases). The CDR3 runs 13 residues. V lost 0 bases to trimming and J lost 6 bases, with 11 bases between them. Germline V lookup: CDR1 GTSNPN, CDR2 SVGIG (reference sequence). Written as DNA, the CDR3 is TGTGCCTGGAGTGTAGTAGGGGCCAATGGCTACACCTTC. Its protein is CAWSVVGANGYTF.

Concerning this clone: The sample holds other DNA sequences that translate to the same CDR3. This chain connects TRBV28 to TRBJ2-7; D unclear. This CDR3 has 11 residues. V dropped 6 bases and J dropped 2 bases, with 5 bases sitting between them. Germline V gene data show CDR1 as MDHEN and CDR2 as SYDVKM. The CDR3 reads CASSGTYEQYF. CDR3 DNA sequence: TGTGCCAGCAGCGGAACCTACGAGCAGTACTTC.

Concerning this clone: The germline gene is not matched at one end of the junction; a read error may be the cause. The genes are TRBV18 and TRBJ2-5; the D is unclear. CDR3 size: 16 residues. Looked up from germline, CDR1 is KGHSH and CDR2 is LQKENI. The DNA for the CDR3 is TGTGCCAGCTCAGCACCGGATAGGGTGAAAGGGGAGACCCAGTACTTC. It specifies CASSAPDRVKGETQYF.

This clone was seen a handful of times. The V call is TRBV10-1, the J call TRBJ1-2, with D perhaps TRBD1 (5 bases). V lost 8 bases, J lost 9 bases, and 13 bases lay in between. The CDR3 totals 11 residues. Germline V gene sequence: CDR1 WNHNN, CDR2 SYGVQD (reference sequence). For the CDR3, the DNA is TGCGCCAGCGGGGACGGCCTCAGCTACACCTTC. Translating gives CASGDGLSYTF.

DNA of the CDR3: TGTGCCAGCAGTGGCCGGGGGGGCCAGCCCCAGCATTTT. It translates to CASSGRGGQPQHF. The chain joins TRBV6-1 to TRBJ1-5; possible D gene TRBD1, 6 bases. The germline V gene encodes CDR1 MNHNS and CDR2 SASEGT. The V gene lost 4 bases and the J gene lost 7 bases, with 11 bases spanning the gap. The CDR3 is 13 amino acids.

This chain connects TRBV6-1 to TRBJ2-6; D remains ambiguous. The CDR3 loop spans 15 amino acids. CDR1 is MNHNS, CDR2 SASEGT, per germline. Deletions cut 8 bases from V and 2 bases from J, with 13 bases between. As DNA, the CDR3 is TGTGCCAGCGGAAGATTACACGCTGGGGCCAACGTCCTGACTTTC. Protein sequence: CASGRLHAGANVLTF.

The V and J genes are TRBV5-1 and TRBJ1-5; 10 bases are shared with TRBD1. V shed 4 bases, J shed 6 bases, and the junction held 13 bases outside the gene matches. Germline assignment: CDR1 SGHRS and CDR2 YFSETQ. The CDR3 has 17 residues. Here the CDR3 reads CASSHNIATGGFQPQHF. In nucleotides, the CDR3 is TGCGCCAGCAGCCACAATATCGCGACAGGGGGCTTTCAGCCCCAGCATTTT.

This rearrangement joins TRBV11-2 to TRBJ2-1; TRBD1 matches at 10 bases. The germline V gene has CDR1 SGHAT and CDR2 FQNNGV. V gave up 6 bases and J gave up 10 bases; unmatched junction bases: 9. There are 14 residues in the CDR3. The CDR3 sequence is CASRTGTGALEQFF. The CDR3 nucleotides read TGTGCCAGCAGAACCGGGACAGGGGCGTTAGAGCAGTTCTTC.

This clone appeared once. The chain carries TRBV5-1 and TRBJ2-3; possible D gene TRBD1, 6 bases. Deletions cut 6 bases from V and 2 bases from J, with 10 bases between. CDR1 is SGHRS, CDR2 YFSETQ, per germline. The CDR3 length is 13 residues. For the CDR3, the DNA is TGCGCCAGCAACAGGGATTTCACAGATACGCAGTATTTT. Encoded protein: CASNRDFTDTQYF.

This clone came up once. The rearrangement uses TRBV7-6 and TRBJ1-5; D unresolved. This CDR3 region has 14 residues. The V and J ends lost 2 bases and 3 bases respectively, with 8 bases between them. Germline V CDR1 and CDR2: SGHVS, FNYEAQ. The CDR3 protein is CASSLTQYNQPQHF. The CDR3 nucleotides are TGTGCCAGCAGCTTAACACAGTACAATCAGCCCCAGCATTTT. Supplemented by reference TRBV7-6 and TRBJ1-5, the full variable domain reads GAGVSQSPRYKVTKRGQDVALRCDPISGHVSLYWYRQALGQGPEFLTYFNYEAQQDKSGLPNDRFSAERPEGSISTLTIQRTEQRDSAMYRCASSLTQYNQPQHFGDGTRLSIL.

The chain has TRBV19 and TRBJ2-5; possibly TRBD1 for D (6 bases). Trimming removed 1 base from V and 4 bases from J, with 16 bases in between. The CDR3 contains 16 residues. Germline CDR1 and CDR2: LNHDA and SQIVND (reference sequence). The CDR3 spells CASSIAGTLVGETQYF. The CDR3, as DNA: TGTGCCAGTAGTATAGCCGGGACACTGGTCGGAGAGACCCAGTACTTC.

This clone was counted only a few times. The chain carries TRBV6-6 and TRBJ2-1, with D unclear. Germline V gives CDR1 MNHNY, CDR2 SVGAGI (reference sequence). V was pared by 4 bases and J by 7 bases, with 8 bases between. The CDR3 contains 12 residues. CDR3 DNA sequence: TGTGCCAGCAGTTCGGTAGGGAATGAGCAGTTCTTC. Translation gives CASSSVGNEQFF.

This clone was observed many times. The rearrangement uses TRBV28 and TRBJ1-4; no definite D call. CDR1 is MDHEN, CDR2 SYDVKM, per germline. Trimming took 8 bases from V and 5 from J, leaving 12 bases between them. The CDR3 sequence is 13 residues long. Here the CDR3 reads CASLGDSNEKLFF. CDR3 bases: TGTGCCAGCCTCGGAGACTCGAATGAAAAACTGTTTTTT.

This rearrangement joins TRBV5-6 to TRBJ2-3; 9 nucleotides align to TRBD1. The CDR3 sequence is 15 residues long. Germline values: CDR1 SGHDT, CDR2 YYEEEE. After removal of 2 bases from V and 7 bases from J, the junction contained 8 bases not matched to a gene. CDR3 sequence: CASSLRGTGRHTQYF. DNA for the CDR3: TGTGCCAGCAGCTTACGAGGGACAGGGAGGCATACGCAGTATTTT.

CDR3 residues: CASSYIGTTYEQYF. The CDR3, as DNA: TGTGCCAGCAGTTACATCGGGACGACCTACGAGCAGTACTTC. The chain recombines TRBV6-5 with TRBJ2-7; the D gene could be TRBD1 or TRBD2 (5 bases each). V was trimmed by 2 bases and J by 2 bases, leaving 10 bases between them. Germline V gives CDR1 MNHEY, CDR2 SVGAGI. This CDR3 is 14 amino acids long.

The chain has TRBV18 and TRBJ1-4, with a weak D call TRBD1 (6 bases). Germline CDR1 and CDR2: KGHSH and LQKENI. With 6 bases removed from V and 5 bases from J, the gap between germline ends came to 25 bases. The CDR3 runs 18 residues. Here the CDR3 reads CASSPGTATRGGNEKLFF. The CDR3 nucleotides read TGTGCCAGCTCGCCCGGGACGGCCACCAGAGGGGGAAATGAAAAACTGTTTTTT.

V is TRBV28 and J is TRBJ1-5; 7 bases agree with TRBD1. Per germline, CDR1 MDHEN and CDR2 SYDVKM. The CDR3 is 14 residues long. V lost 7 bases, J lost 5 bases, and 8 bases stayed unmatched. CDR3 sequence reads: CASKWRQGDQPQHF. The CDR3 DNA follows: TGTGCCAGCAAGTGGCGACAGGGCGATCAGCCCCAGCATTTT. The variable domain in full, completed from reference TRBV28 and TRBJ1-5, reads DVKVTQSSRYLVKRTGEKVFLECVQDMDHENMFWYRQDPGLGLRLIYFSYDVKMKEKGDIPEGYSVSREKKERFSLILESASTNQTSMYLCASKWRQGDQPQHFGDGTRLSIL.

The V gene is TRBV14, the J gene TRBJ2-3; no firm D call. CDR1 is SGHDN, CDR2 FVKESK, per germline. The ends were cut back, 2 bases at V and 5 bases at J, with 20 bases in the middle. This CDR3 spans 17 amino acids. The CDR3 coding sequence is TGTGCCAGCAGCCAACTCAAACCATTAGGCTCCGGAGATACGCAGTATTTT. Protein product: CASSQLKPLGSGDTQYF.

The V gene is TRBV5-1, the J gene TRBJ2-1; 10 positions agree with TRBD2. V was clipped by 2 bases and J by 4 bases; unmatched bases: 3. CDR3 size: 15 residues. Looked up from germline, CDR1 is SGHRS and CDR2 is YFSETQ. CDR3 DNA sequence: TGCGCCAGCAGCTTACAACTAGCGGGGTACAATGAGCAGTTCTTC. Amino acid sequence: CASSLQLAGYNEQFF.

This clone was detected only once. The V gene is TRBV28, the J gene TRBJ1-2; 11 nucleotides agree with TRBD1. Looked up from germline, CDR1 is MDHEN and CDR2 is SYDVKM. Unmatched junction bases numbered 5, after V lost 5 bases and J lost 3 bases. The CDR3 totals 15 residues. The CDR3, as DNA: TGTGCCAGCAGTGCGCCGGGACAGGGGGACTATGGCTACACCTTC. Its protein is CASSAPGQGDYGYTF.

DNA of the CDR3: TGCGCCAGCAGCCGTGGGGACAGGGAGTCCGATACGCAGTATTTT. Its translation is CASSRGDRESDTQYF. The rearrangement uses TRBV4-1 and TRBJ2-3, with TRBD1 identical over 9 bases. Germline lookup yields CDR1 MGHRA and CDR2 YSYEKL. V shed 4 bases and J 6 bases; nucleotides not matched to a gene: 8. This CDR3 contains 15 residues.

The sample holds a few counts of this clone. A far larger clone is only one base removed, so a read error is likely. The chain has TRBV13 and TRBJ1-1; a possible D gene is TRBD1 (6 bases). Trimming left V 5 bases short and J 6 bases short, with 10 bases between. The CDR3 loop spans 12 amino acids. CDR1 and CDR2 (germline): PRHDT, FYEKMQ (reference sequence). This CDR3 reads CASSLRGPEAFF. DNA of the CDR3: TGTGCCAGCAGCCTCAGGGGTCCTGAAGCTTTCTTT.

This chain links TRBV7-2 with TRBJ1-6, with D perhaps TRBD1 (5 bases). The CDR3 has 14 amino acids. Germline V gene sequence: CDR1 SGHTA, CDR2 FQGNSA. V was clipped by 5 bases and J by 9 bases, with 14 bases between them. In DNA, the CDR3 is TGTGCCAGCAGCCGGGACCGAAGTCTTTCACCCCTCCACTTT. Translated: CASSRDRSLSPLHF.

The chain couples TRBV2 to TRBJ2-4, with D possibly matching TRBD1 (6 bases). Trimming shortened V by 7 bases and J by 1 base, and 17 bases separated the two germline ends. This CDR3 contains 16 residues. Germline loops: CDR1 SNHLY, CDR2 FYNNEI. CDR3 coding DNA: TGTGCCAGCACTGCGACCCAGGGGTCTGCCAAAAACATTCAGTACTTC. Encoded protein: CASTATQGSAKNIQYF.